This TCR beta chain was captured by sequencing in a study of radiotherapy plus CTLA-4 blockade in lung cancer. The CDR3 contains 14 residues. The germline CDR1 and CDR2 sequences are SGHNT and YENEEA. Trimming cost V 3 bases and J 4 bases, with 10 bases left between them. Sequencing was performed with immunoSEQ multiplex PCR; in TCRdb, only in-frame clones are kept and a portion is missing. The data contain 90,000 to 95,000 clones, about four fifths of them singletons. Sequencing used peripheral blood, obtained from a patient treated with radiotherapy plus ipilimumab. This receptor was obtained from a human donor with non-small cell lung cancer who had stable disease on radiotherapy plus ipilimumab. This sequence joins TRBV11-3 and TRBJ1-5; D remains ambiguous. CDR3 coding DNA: TGTGCCAGCAGCTTCGTATTCGGGAATCAGCCCCAGCATTTT. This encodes CASSFVFGNQPQHF.